Listed below are T cell receptor beta chains from one sample, sequenced in a study of T cell changes during pregnancy in multiple sclerosis. Clones were read by immunoSEQ multiplex PCR, and TCRdb kept only the in-frame ones, dropping some. This table holds tens of thousands of clones, about 92% found once. The material was CD4+ T cells from peripheral blood mononuclear cells, obtained in the second trimester of pregnancy. Receptor source: a female donor with multiple sclerosis, enrolled in a pregnancy study. Both conserved end residues are part of each CDR3. A D gene is named only where the DNA matches it firmly. Expanded clones get a size class; other rows say once, few or many, or leave the size out.

D,V,size,J,CDR3,DNA
-,TRBV30,once,TRBJ2-2,CAWSDGTLNTGELFF,TGTGCCTGGTCCGACGGGACACTCAACACCGGGGAGCTGTTTTTT
-,TRBV29-1,-,TRBJ2-2,CSVALYRNTGELFF,TGCAGCGTCGCTTTATACAGGAACACCGGGGAGCTGTTTTTT
-,TRBV20-1,few,TRBJ1-1,CSASQGSEAFF,TGCAGTGCTAGTCAGGGCAGTGAAGCTTTCTTT
-,TRBV7-6,-,TRBJ2-1,CASTQRVGNYNEQFF,TGTGCCAGCACCCAGAGGGTCGGGAACTACAATGAGCAGTTCTTC
-,TRBV7-9,-,TRBJ1-5,CASSPDSVNQPQHF,TGTGCCAGCAGCCCAGACAGCGTCAATCAGCCCCAGCATTTT
-,TRBV5-1,once,TRBJ1-2,CASSLRGLDYGYTF,TGCGCCAGCAGCCTCAGGGGTCTCGACTATGGCTACACCTTC
-,TRBV5-1,-,TRBJ1-2,CASSTRTANYGYTF,TGCGCCAGCAGCACAAGGACAGCCAACTATGGCTACACCTTC
TRBD2,TRBV5-1,-,TRBJ2-4,CASSWGLADSLAKNIQYF,TGCGCCAGCAGCTGGGGACTAGCGGATTCCCTAGCCAAAAACATTCAGTACTTC
TRBD2,TRBV11-3,-,TRBJ2-1,CASSPGLDHEQFF,TGTGCCAGCAGCCCGGGACTAGACCATGAGCAGTTCTTC
TRBD2,TRBV5-1,-,TRBJ2-5,CASSLIAGEGETQYF,TGCGCCAGCAGCTTGATTGCGGGGGAGGGAGAGACCCAGTACTTC
-,TRBV5-1,-,TRBJ1-6,CASSLESAAGSPLHF,TGCGCCAGCAGCTTGGAGTCGGCTGCGGGTTCACCCCTCCACTTT
TRBD2,TRBV5-1,-,TRBJ2-1,CASSLLAGHNEQFF,TGCGCCAGCAGCTTACTAGCGGGACATAATGAGCAGTTCTTC
TRBD2,TRBV7-2,-,TRBJ2-3,CASSGRLAGYTDTQYF,TGTGCCAGCAGCGGACGTCTAGCGGGGTACACAGATACGCAGTATTTT
TRBD1,TRBV7-2,-,TRBJ2-7,CASSSSSRDSHEQYF,TGTGCCAGCAGCTCTTCGTCCCGGGACAGTCACGAGCAGTACTTC
TRBD2,TRBV30,-,TRBJ2-1,CAFSGSSSYNEQFF,TGTGCCTTTAGCGGGTCTAGCTCCTACAATGAGCAGTTCTTC
-,TRBV5-4,-,TRBJ1-1,CASRGRVNTEAFF,TGTGCCAGCAGGGGCAGGGTGAACACTGAAGCTTTCTTT
-,TRBV15,-,TRBJ1-4,CATRREGHYNEKLFF,TGTGCCACCCGCCGTGAAGGACACTATAATGAAAAACTGTTTTTT
TRBD2,TRBV29-1,-,TRBJ2-7,CSVELYRGAYEQYF,TGCAGCGTTGAACTCTATCGGGGGGCCTACGAGCAGTACTTC
TRBD1,TRBV19,-,TRBJ2-7,CASIGTGSSYEQYF,TGTGCCAGTATTGGGACAGGAAGCTCCTACGAGCAGTACTTC
-,TRBV2,-,TRBJ1-2,CASRGAVGYTF,TGTGCCAGCCGGGGGGCGGTTGGCTACACCTTC
-,TRBV2,-,TRBJ1-2,CASSEEGANYGYTF,TGTGCCAGCAGTGAAGAAGGGGCGAACTATGGCTACACCTTC
-,TRBV28,-,TRBJ2-1,CASRRDSYNEQFF,TGTGCCAGCAGGCGGGACAGCTACAATGAGCAGTTCTTC
TRBD2,TRBV7-8,-,TRBJ2-3,CASSILAGPTTDTQYF,TGTGCCAGCAGCATCCTAGCGGGTCCCACCACAGATACGCAGTATTTT
TRBD2,TRBV19,-,TRBJ2-5,CATHSPGGETQYF,TGTGCCACCCATTCTCCGGGGGGGGAGACCCAGTACTTC
-,TRBV5-1,-,TRBJ2-3,CASSFPGDTQYF,TGCGCCAGCAGCTTCCCCGGAGATACGCAGTATTTT
-,TRBV7-2,-,TRBJ2-3,CASSVGGDTDTQYF,TGTGCCAGCAGCGTAGGGGGGGACACAGATACGCAGTATTTT
TRBD1,TRBV18,-,TRBJ1-3,CASSQSTGKVGNTIYF,TGTGCCAGCTCACAGTCGACAGGGAAGGTTGGAAACACCATATATTTT
-,TRBV30,-,TRBJ1-2,CAWKRVTNGYTF,TGTGCCTGGAAGAGGGTGACGAATGGCTACACCTTC
TRBD1,TRBV10-1,-,TRBJ1-5,CASGDRVQPQHF,TGCGCCAGCGGCGACAGGGTCCAGCCCCAGCATTTT
TRBD1,TRBV5-5,-,TRBJ2-2,CASSLALQGSTGELFF,TGTGCCAGCAGCTTGGCATTACAGGGGAGCACCGGGGAGCTGTTTTTT
-,TRBV5-6,-,TRBJ2-7,CASSLGGSVRGYEQYF,TGTGCCAGCAGCTTAGGTGGGTCGGTCAGGGGCTACGAGCAGTACTTC
TRBD2,TRBV30,-,TRBJ2-3,CAWSAGLAGGTDTQYF,TGTGCCTGGAGTGCTGGGCTAGCGGGGGGCACAGATACGCAGTATTTT
TRBD2,TRBV9,-,TRBJ2-1,CASSVARGSGRGYNEQFF,TGTGCCAGCAGCGTAGCTCGGGGTAGCGGGAGGGGATACAATGAGCAGTTCTTC
-,TRBV6-1,-,TRBJ2-2,CASSARQTGELFF,TGTGCCAGCAGTGCCCGACAGACCGGGGAGCTGTTTTTT
TRBD1,TRBV5-1,-,TRBJ1-1,CASSLGQGSTEAFF,TGCGCCAGCAGCTTGGGACAGGGAAGCACTGAAGCTTTCTTT
-,TRBV2,-,TRBJ1-2,CASSEEGDSSYGYTF,TGTGCCAGCAGTGAGGAAGGGGACTCAAGCTATGGCTACACCTTC
-,TRBV28,-,TRBJ2-7,CASSLISYEQYF,TGTGCCAGCAGTTTAATATCCTACGAGCAGTACTTC
-,TRBV19,-,TRBJ2-7,CASSWAISYEQYF,TGTGCCAGTAGTTGGGCTATCTCCTACGAGCAGTACTTC
-,TRBV4-1,-,TRBJ1-1,CASSLLVNTEAFF,TGCGCCAGCAGCCTCTTAGTGAACACTGAAGCTTTCTTT
TRBD2,TRBV2,-,TRBJ2-5,CATRTSGETQYF,TGTGCCACCCGGACTAGCGGAGAGACCCAGTACTTC
-,TRBV30,-,TRBJ1-5,CAWSEAVSNQPQHF,TGTGCCTGGAGTGAGGCGGTGAGCAATCAGCCCCAGCATTTT
-,TRBV11-3,-,TRBJ2-1,CASSLQGSSYNEQFF,TGTGCCAGCAGCCTACAGGGTTCCTCCTACAATGAGCAGTTCTTC
-,TRBV2,-,TRBJ1-1,CASRDSNTEAFF,TGTGCCAGCCGGGATTCGAACACTGAAGCTTTCTTT
TRBD1,TRBV18,-,TRBJ1-2,CASSLQTGAYYGYTF,TGTGCCAGCTCACTCCAGACAGGGGCTTACTATGGCTACACCTTC
-,TRBV2,few,TRBJ2-2,CASRVNIGELFF,TGTGCCAGCAGGGTAAACATCGGGGAGCTGTTTTTT
-,TRBV4-2,few,TRBJ1-2,CASSQGVGDGYTF,TGTGCCAGCAGCCAAGGGGTAGGGGATGGCTACACCTTC
TRBD2,TRBV9,-,TRBJ2-4,CASGQEIAGGPNIQYF,TGTGCCAGCGGCCAGGAGATAGCGGGAGGGCCAAACATTCAGTACTTC
TRBD1,TRBV2,-,TRBJ2-2,CASQTGGLYTGELFF,TGTGCCAGTCAGACAGGGGGCCTCTACACCGGGGAGCTGTTTTTT
TRBD1,TRBV5-3,-,TRBJ1-4,CARSRANRGITNEKLFF,TGTGCCAGAAGCAGGGCCAACAGGGGAATCACTAATGAAAAACTGTTTTTT
TRBD2,TRBV7-9,-,TRBJ2-3,CASSRLTSGRTDTQYF,TGTGCCAGCAGCCGACTGACTAGCGGTCGCACAGATACGCAGTATTTT
TRBD1,TRBV2,-,TRBJ2-1,CASRGQPPGTYNEQFF,TGTGCCAGCAGGGGACAGCCACCGGGCACCTACAATGAGCAGTTCTTC
TRBD2,TRBV5-1,-,TRBJ2-5,CASRTSGSRGQETQYF,TGCGCCAGCAGGACTAGCGGGAGCAGGGGGCAAGAGACCCAGTACTTC
-,TRBV5-8,-,TRBJ1-5,CASSLGGGNQPQHF,TGTGCCAGCAGCTTGGGGGGCGGCAATCAGCCCCAGCATTTT